The 14 T cell receptor beta chains below come from one sample, sequenced in a study of shared clonotypes between healthy human individuals. Assay used: immunoSEQ multiplex PCR; TCRdb lists only in-frame clones, some missing. The sample records about 520,000 clones, roughly 80% being singletons. The sequenced sample was PBMCs. The receptors here all came from a woman between 40 and 50 years old in good health. Some clones in this sample may be carry-over from other donors' samples.

V gene TRBV9 combines with J gene TRBJ2-2, with TRBD2 matching over 7 bases. Germline lookup yields CDR1 SGDLS and CDR2 YYNGEE. V dropped 0 bases and J dropped 3; count of bases not matched to a gene: 5. This CDR3 has 16 amino acids. DNA of the CDR3: TGTGCCAGCAGCGTAGGGGCGGGAGCGGACACCGGGGAGCTGTTTTTT. It specifies CASSVGAGADTGELFF.

Remarks on this clone: A far larger clone is just one base off, so this is likely a read error. The genes are TRBV15 and TRBJ1-5; 8 bases align to TRBD1. This CDR3 comprises 15 residues. The germline V gene has CDR1 LNHNV and CDR2 YYDKDF (reference sequence). The junction had 11 bases not matched to a gene; V was cut back by 4 bases and J by 9 bases. The CDR3 bases are TGTGCCACCAGCATGGACAGGGCCAACGGCCGGCCCCAGCATTTT. This gives the protein CATSMDRANGRPQHF.

DNA of the CDR3: TGCAGTGCACCTCACCAAGAGACCCAGTACTTC. Its translation is CSAPHQETQYF. The V gene is TRBV20-1, the J gene TRBJ2-5; D not resolved. Trimming left V 6 bases short and J 0 bases short, with 5 bases between. Germline V lookup: CDR1 DFQATT, CDR2 SNEGSKA (reference sequence). This CDR3 contains 11 residues.

This chain joins TRBV5-1 and TRBJ1-1, with D maybe TRBD1 (6 bases). Trimming took off 4 bases at V and 1 base at J, with 14 bases between the two ends. The CDR3 loop spans 15 amino acids. Germline V gene lookup returns CDR1 SGHRS and CDR2 YFSETQ. CDR3 in amino acids: CASSVSGHPNTEAFF. The CDR3 bases are TGCGCCAGCAGCGTTTCGGGACACCCGAACACTGAAGCTTTCTTT. The whole variable domain, remainder taken from reference TRBV5-1 and TRBJ1-1, is KAGVTQTPRYLIKTRGQQVTLSCSPISGHRSVSWYQQTPGQGLQFLFEYFSETQRNKGNFPGRFSGRQFSNSRSEMNVSTLELGDSALYLCASSVSGHPNTEAFFGQGTRLTVV.

Details on this clone: This likely came from a read error, as a far larger clone is one base away. V is TRBV4-2 and J is TRBJ2-1; D is ambiguous. The germline V and J ends were trimmed by 0 bases and 0 bases, with 6 bases remaining between them. Germline loops: CDR1 LGHNA, CDR2 YNFKEQ. This CDR3 region has 15 residues. This chain's CDR3 is CASSQDASSYNEQFF. The CDR3 bases are TGTGCCAGCAGCCAAGATGCGAGCTCCTACAATGAGCAGTTCTTC.

The rearrangement joins TRBV5-1 to TRBJ1-1; TRBD1 aligns across 7 bases. Losses at the gene ends were 7 bases for V and 2 bases for J; bases not matched to a gene: 5. The CDR3 spans 13 residues. Germline-derived CDR1 and CDR2 are SGHRS and YFSETQ. The CDR3 DNA sequence: TGCGCCAGCTCCGGGACAGCAAACACTGAAGCTTTCTTT. This encodes CASSGTANTEAFF.

In nucleotides, the CDR3 is TGTGCCAGCAGTGAGGAGGCAGAGTACAATGAGCAGTTCTTC. Encoded protein: CASSEEAEYNEQFF. V usage is TRBV6-1 and J usage is TRBJ2-1; D might be TRBD2 (5 bases). Trimming cost V 3 bases and J 4 bases, with 10 bases left between them. Germline values: CDR1 MNHNS, CDR2 SASEGT. The CDR3 runs to 14 residues.

The J gene is TRBJ2-7, the V gene TRBV28; D is possibly TRBD2 (6 bases). Trimming cost V 7 bases and J 3 bases, with 13 bases left between them. The CDR3 extends over 13 amino acids. CDR1 MDHEN and CDR2 SYDVKM come from the germline V gene. The CDR3 region has the DNA TGTGCCAGCACTCGGGACTCGATCTACGAGCAGTACTTC. Amino acids: CASTRDSIYEQYF.

Note on this clone: The same CDR3 is also encoded by other DNA sequences in this sample. The genes are TRBV6-5 and TRBJ1-1, with D unresolved. Trimming left V 6 bases short and J 11 bases short, with 22 bases between. This CDR3 has 14 amino acids. Germline loops: CDR1 MNHEY, CDR2 SVGAGI. This CDR3 is CASRRTGYAVGAFF. The CDR3 nucleotides read TGTGCCAGCAGGCGTACGGGGTACGCGGTTGGGGCTTTCTTT.

V usage is TRBV7-3 and J usage is TRBJ1-1; TRBD1 agrees at 7 bases. Trimming took 0 bases from V and 4 from J; bases not matched to a gene: 2. From germline, CDR1 is SGHTA and CDR2 FQGTGA. This CDR3 contains 14 residues. The CDR3 loop reads CASSLTGGVTEAFF. DNA of the CDR3: TGTGCCAGCAGCTTAACAGGGGGCGTCACTGAAGCTTTCTTT.

The rearrangement links TRBV28 to TRBJ2-3; D is unresolved. V lost 4 bases, J lost 0 bases, and 8 bases lay in between. The CDR3 extends over 14 amino acids. Germline CDR1 is MDHEN and CDR2 is SYDVKM. The CDR3 DNA is TGTGCCAGCAGTTGGAGAGTTAGCACAGATACGCAGTATTTT. Protein product: CASSWRVSTDTQYF.

This rearrangement joins TRBV7-2 to TRBJ2-1; 8 nucleotides match TRBD2. V gave up 0 bases and J gave up 0 bases; unmatched junction bases: 19. The CDR3 covers 22 residues. Per the germline V gene, CDR1 is SGHTA and CDR2 is FQGNSA. As DNA, the CDR3 is TGTGCCAGCAGCTTAGCGGGCGGACCCGGGACTAGAAGGATCCGCTCCTACAATGAGCAGTTCTTC. Translated: CASSLAGGPGTRRIRSYNEQFF.

This chain uses TRBV11-3 with TRBJ1-1; D uncertain. CDR1 and CDR2 (germline): SGHNT, YENEEA. The CDR3 is 13 residues long. V lost 5 bases to trimming and J lost 1 base, with 8 bases between them. CDR3 sequence: CASSATANTEAFF. The CDR3 nucleotides are TGTGCCAGCAGCGCCACAGCGAACACTGAAGCTTTCTTT.

V usage is TRBV4-1 and J usage is TRBJ1-1, with D unresolved. Germline-derived CDR1 and CDR2 are MGHRA and YSYEKL. V lost 1 base to trimming and J lost 0 bases, with 6 bases between them. The CDR3 length is 14 residues. CDR3 sequence: CASSQGKLNTEAFF. As DNA, the CDR3 is TGCGCCAGCAGCCAAGGGAAACTGAACACTGAAGCTTTCTTT.